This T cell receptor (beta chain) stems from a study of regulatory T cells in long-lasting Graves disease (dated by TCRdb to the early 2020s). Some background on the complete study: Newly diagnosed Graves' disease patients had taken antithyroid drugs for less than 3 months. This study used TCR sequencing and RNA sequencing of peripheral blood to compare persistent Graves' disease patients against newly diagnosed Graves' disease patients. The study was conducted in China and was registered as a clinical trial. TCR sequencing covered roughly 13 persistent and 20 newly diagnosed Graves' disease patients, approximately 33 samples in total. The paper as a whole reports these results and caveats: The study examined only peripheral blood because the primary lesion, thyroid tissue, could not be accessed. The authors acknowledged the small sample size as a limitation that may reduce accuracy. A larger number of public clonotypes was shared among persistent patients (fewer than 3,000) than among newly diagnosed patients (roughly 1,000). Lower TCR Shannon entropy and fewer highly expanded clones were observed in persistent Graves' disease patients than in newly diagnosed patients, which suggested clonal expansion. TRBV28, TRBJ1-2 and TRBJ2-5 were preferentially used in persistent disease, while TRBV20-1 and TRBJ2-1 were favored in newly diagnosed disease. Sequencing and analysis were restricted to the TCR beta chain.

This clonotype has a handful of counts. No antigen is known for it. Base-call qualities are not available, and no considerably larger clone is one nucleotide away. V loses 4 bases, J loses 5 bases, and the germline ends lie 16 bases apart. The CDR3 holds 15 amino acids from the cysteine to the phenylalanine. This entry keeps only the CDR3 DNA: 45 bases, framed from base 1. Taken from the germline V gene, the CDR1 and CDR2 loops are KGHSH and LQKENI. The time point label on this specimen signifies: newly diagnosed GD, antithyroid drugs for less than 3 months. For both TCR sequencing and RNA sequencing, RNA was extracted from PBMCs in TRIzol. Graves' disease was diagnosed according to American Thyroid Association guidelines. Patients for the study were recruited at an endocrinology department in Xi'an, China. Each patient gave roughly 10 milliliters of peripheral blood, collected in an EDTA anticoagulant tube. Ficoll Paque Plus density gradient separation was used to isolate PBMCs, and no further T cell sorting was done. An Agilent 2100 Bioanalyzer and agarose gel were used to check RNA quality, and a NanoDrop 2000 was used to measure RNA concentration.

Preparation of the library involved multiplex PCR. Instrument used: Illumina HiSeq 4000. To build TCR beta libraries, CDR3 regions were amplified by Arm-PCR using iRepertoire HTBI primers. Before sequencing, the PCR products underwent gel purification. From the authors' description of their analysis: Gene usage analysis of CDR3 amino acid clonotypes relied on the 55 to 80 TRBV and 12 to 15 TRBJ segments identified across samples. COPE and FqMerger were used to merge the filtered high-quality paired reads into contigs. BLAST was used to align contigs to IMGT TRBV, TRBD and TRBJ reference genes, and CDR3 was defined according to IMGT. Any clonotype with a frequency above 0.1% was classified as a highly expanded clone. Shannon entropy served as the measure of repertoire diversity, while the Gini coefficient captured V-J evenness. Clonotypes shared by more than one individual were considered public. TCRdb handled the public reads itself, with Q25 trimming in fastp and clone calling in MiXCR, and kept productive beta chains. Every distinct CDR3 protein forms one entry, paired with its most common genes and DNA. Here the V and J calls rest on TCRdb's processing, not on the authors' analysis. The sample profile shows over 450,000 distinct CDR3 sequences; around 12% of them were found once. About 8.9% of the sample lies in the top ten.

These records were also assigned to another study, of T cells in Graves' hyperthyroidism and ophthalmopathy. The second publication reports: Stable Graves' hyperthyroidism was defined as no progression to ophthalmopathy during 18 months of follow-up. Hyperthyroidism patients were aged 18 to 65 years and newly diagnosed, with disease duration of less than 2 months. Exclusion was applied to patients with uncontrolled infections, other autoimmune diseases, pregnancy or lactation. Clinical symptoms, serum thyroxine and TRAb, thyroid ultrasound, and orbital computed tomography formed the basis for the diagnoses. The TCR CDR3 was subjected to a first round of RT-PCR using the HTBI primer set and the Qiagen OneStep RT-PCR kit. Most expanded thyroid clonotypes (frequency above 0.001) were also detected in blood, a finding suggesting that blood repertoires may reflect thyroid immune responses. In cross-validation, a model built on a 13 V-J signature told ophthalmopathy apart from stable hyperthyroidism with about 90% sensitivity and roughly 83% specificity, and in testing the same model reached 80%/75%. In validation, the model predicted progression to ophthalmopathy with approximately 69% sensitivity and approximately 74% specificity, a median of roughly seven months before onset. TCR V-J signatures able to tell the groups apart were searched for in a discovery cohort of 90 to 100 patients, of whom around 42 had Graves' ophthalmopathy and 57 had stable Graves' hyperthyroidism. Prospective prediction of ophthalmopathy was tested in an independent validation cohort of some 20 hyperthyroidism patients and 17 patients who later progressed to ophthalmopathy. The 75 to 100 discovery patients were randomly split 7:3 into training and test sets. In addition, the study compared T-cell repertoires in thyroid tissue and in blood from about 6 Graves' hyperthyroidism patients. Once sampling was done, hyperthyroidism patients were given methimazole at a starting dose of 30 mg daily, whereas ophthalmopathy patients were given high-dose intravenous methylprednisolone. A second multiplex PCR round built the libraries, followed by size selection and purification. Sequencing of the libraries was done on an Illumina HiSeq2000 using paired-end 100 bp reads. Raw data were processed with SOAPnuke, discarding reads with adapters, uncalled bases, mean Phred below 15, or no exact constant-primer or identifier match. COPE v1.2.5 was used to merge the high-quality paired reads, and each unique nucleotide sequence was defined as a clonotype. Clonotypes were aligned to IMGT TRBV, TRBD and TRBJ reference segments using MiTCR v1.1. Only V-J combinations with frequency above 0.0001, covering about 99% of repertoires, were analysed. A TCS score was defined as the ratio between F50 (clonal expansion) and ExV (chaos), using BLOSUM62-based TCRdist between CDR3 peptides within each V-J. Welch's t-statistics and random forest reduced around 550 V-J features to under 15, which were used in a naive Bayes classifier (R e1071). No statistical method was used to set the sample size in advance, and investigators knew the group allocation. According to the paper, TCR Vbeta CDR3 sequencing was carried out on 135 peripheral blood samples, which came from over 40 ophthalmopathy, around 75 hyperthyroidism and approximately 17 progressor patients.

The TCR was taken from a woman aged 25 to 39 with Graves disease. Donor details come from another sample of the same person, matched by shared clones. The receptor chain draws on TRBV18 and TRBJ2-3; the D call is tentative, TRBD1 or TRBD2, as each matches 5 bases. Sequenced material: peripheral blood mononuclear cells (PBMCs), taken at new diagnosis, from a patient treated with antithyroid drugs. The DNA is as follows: TGTGCCAGCTCACGGGACCCACTGGCTGGAGATACGCAGTATTTT. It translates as CASSRDPLAGDTQYF.